Shown below are 30 T cell receptor beta chains from a single sample sequenced in a study of cytomegalovirus exposure and HLA in healthy donors. PCR primers comprised 60 Vbeta and 13 Jbeta primers. TCRdb's table, derived via immunoSEQ multiplex PCR, lists solely in-frame clones and lacks some. The table shows more than 85,000 clones, with about three quarters occurring only once. Specimen: PBMCs. The receptors originated from a young woman in good health and CMV-seronegative.

V usage is TRBV28 and J usage is TRBJ2-6; D is unresolved. Trimming removed 6 bases from V and 1 base from J, with 7 bases in between. The V gene's germline CDR1 is MDHEN and CDR2 SYDVKM. The CDR3 extends over 14 amino acids. The CDR3 DNA sequence: TGTGCCAGCAGCCAGGTATCTGGGGCCAACGTCCTGACTTTC. Protein: CASSQVSGANVLTF.

V gene TRBV30 combines with J gene TRBJ1-5, with 8 bases fitting TRBD1. The trim removed 2 bases at V and 5 bases at J, leaving 8 bases unmatched. Per the germline V gene, CDR1 is GTSNPN and CDR2 is SVGIG (reference sequence). The CDR3 spans 15 residues. The CDR3 DNA reads as TGTGCCTGGAGTCCTGGACAGGGTAGGGATCAGCCCCAGCATTTT. Translated: CAWSPGQGRDQPQHF. Full variable domain (rest looked up from reference TRBV30 and TRBJ1-5): SQTIHQWPATLVQPVGSPLSLECTVEGTSNPNLYWYRQAAGRGLQLLFYSVGIGQISSEVPQNLSASRPQDRQFILSSKKLLLSDSGFYLCAWSPGQGRDQPQHFGDGTRLSIL.

This clone was detected only a few times. This sequence joins TRBV5-4 and TRBJ1-2; 11 bases match TRBD1. This CDR3 is 14 amino acids long. J gave up 7 bases and V 3 bases, and 5 bases lay outside the gene matches. Germline V gene data show CDR1 as SGHNT and CDR2 as YYREEE (reference sequence). The CDR3 loop reads CASSSGQGVGGYTF. CDR3 DNA sequence: TGTGCCAGCAGCTCGGGACAGGGGGTGGGTGGCTACACCTTC.

V is TRBV13 and J is TRBJ1-1, with D unresolved. The CDR3 sequence is 15 residues long. The V and J ends lost 2 bases and 0 bases respectively, with 10 bases between them. The germline V gene encodes CDR1 PRHDT and CDR2 FYEKMQ (reference sequence). This CDR3 reads CASSLLRGLNTEAFF. The DNA of the CDR3 is TGTGCCAGCAGCTTATTGCGGGGTTTGAACACTGAAGCTTTCTTT.

A single count supports this clone. The V and J genes are TRBV4-1 and TRBJ2-2; D gene uncertain. The V gene lost 1 base and the J gene lost 5 bases, with 14 bases spanning the gap. The CDR3 is 16 residues long. Germline lookup yields CDR1 MGHRA and CDR2 YSYEKL. CDR3 amino acids: CASSQVSLVTTGELFF. DNA for the CDR3: TGCGCCAGCAGCCAAGTATCGCTAGTTACTACCGGGGAGCTGTTTTTT.

The chain joins TRBV4-1 to TRBJ2-5; D might be TRBD1 (5 bases). CDR1 and CDR2 from the germline V gene are MGHRA and YSYEKL. This CDR3 spans 16 amino acids. Trimming took 4 bases from V and 4 from J, leaving 19 bases between them. CDR3 sequence: CASSPSLNRFRETQYF. CDR3 DNA sequence: TGCGCCAGCAGCCCCTCGCTTAACAGGTTTCGAGAGACCCAGTACTTC.

This chain links TRBV29-1 with TRBJ2-3; no clear D. Trimming took 4 bases from V and 2 from J, leaving 7 bases between them. Looked up from germline, CDR1 is SQVTM and CDR2 is ANQGSEA. This CDR3 spans 12 amino acids. CDR3 DNA: TGCAGCGTTGGGCTTGACACAGATACGCAGTATTTT. Translation: CSVGLDTDTQYF.

CDR3 region: CASSEPGLHYEQYF. The CDR3 DNA sequence: TGTGCCAGCAGCGAACCGGGACTGCACTACGAGCAGTACTTC. The J gene is TRBJ2-7, the V gene TRBV7-2, with a tentative D call TRBD2 (6 bases). The CDR3 totals 14 residues. Germline V gene data show CDR1 as SGHTA and CDR2 as FQGNSA. V dropped 5 bases and J dropped 3 bases, with 14 bases sitting between them.

V gene TRBV19 combines with J gene TRBJ2-1; possibly TRBD2 for D (6 bases). The CDR3 spans 12 residues. V lost 11 bases to trimming and J lost 2 bases, with 10 bases between them. The germline V gene has CDR1 LNHDA and CDR2 SQIVND (reference sequence). As DNA, the CDR3 is TGTGCCTCGGGAGTGGCCTACAATGAGCAGTTCTTC. This encodes CASGVAYNEQFF.

The chain couples TRBV7-2 to TRBJ1-5; D is unresolved. The CDR3 is 19 amino acids. Trimming took off 0 bases at V and 0 bases at J, with 18 bases between the two ends. CDR1 is SGHTA and CDR2 is FQGNSA in the germline V gene. In nucleotides, the CDR3 is TGTGCCAGCAGCTTAGCGTATTCTGGCCCCGGGAGTAGCAATCAGCCCCAGCATTTT. This translates into CASSLAYSGPGSSNQPQHF.

The chain links TRBV6-6 to TRBJ1-5, with a tentative D call TRBD1 (6 bases). The germline V gene encodes CDR1 MNHNY and CDR2 SVGAGI (reference sequence). CDR3 size: 15 residues. V lost 6 bases and J 4 bases, leaving 16 bases between the germline ends. In nucleotides, the CDR3 is TGTGCCAGCAGACCACTCGGGACATCTAATCAGCCCCAGCATTTT. Translating it yields CASRPLGTSNQPQHF.

This chain uses TRBV27 with TRBJ1-5; 7 bases are a match to TRBD1. V trimming: 6 bases; J trimming: 4 bases; junction bases outside the gene matches: 6. This CDR3 spans 14 amino acids. The germline V gene has CDR1 MNHEY and CDR2 SMNVEV (reference sequence). The CDR3 coding sequence is TGTGCCAGCAGCAACACAGGGGAGAATCAGCCCCAGCATTTT. This encodes CASSNTGENQPQHF.

This clone showed up just a few times. The chain joins TRBV5-5 to TRBJ1-2; 8 nucleotides match TRBD1. The length of the CDR3 is 14 residues. The V segment lost 2 bases and the J segment 6 bases; nucleotides outside the gene matches: 6. Germline CDR1 reads SGHKS; CDR2 reads YYEKEE (reference sequence). CDR3 in amino acids: CASSLVSTGDGYTF. The CDR3 nucleotides read TGTGCCAGCAGCTTAGTATCGACAGGGGATGGCTACACCTTC.

This clone has just one count. V and J are TRBV4-3 and TRBJ2-7; no clear D gene. CDR1 is LGHNA, CDR2 YSLEER, per germline. The CDR3 has 16 amino acids. The V gene lost 0 bases and the J gene lost 3 bases, with 15 bases spanning the gap. This chain's CDR3 is CASSQDFRDTSYEQYF. The CDR3 bases are TGCGCCAGCAGCCAAGATTTCAGAGACACCAGCTACGAGCAGTACTTC.

V is TRBV30 and J is TRBJ2-7; the D gene is possibly TRBD1 (6 bases). From germline, CDR1 is GTSNPN and CDR2 SVGIG (reference sequence). This CDR3 region has 13 residues. V was trimmed by 3 bases and J by 3 bases, leaving 12 bases between them. The chain's CDR3 is CAWSRGQLYEQYF. CDR3 DNA sequence: TGTGCCTGGAGCCGCGGACAGCTCTACGAGCAGTACTTC.

The rearrangement links TRBV28 to TRBJ2-7; tentatively, D is TRBD2 (5 bases). The CDR3 is 13 amino acids. Trimming left V 5 bases short and J 2 bases short, with 10 bases between. Germline V lookup: CDR1 MDHEN, CDR2 SYDVKM. The CDR3: CASSRTATYEQYF. The CDR3 coding sequence is TGTGCCAGCAGTCGGACTGCCACCTACGAGCAGTACTTC.

The CDR3 here is CSARVRSGQFF. CDR3 DNA sequence: TGCAGTGCTAGAGTTAGGAGCGGACAGTTCTTC. V is TRBV20-1 and J is TRBJ2-1, with D possibly being TRBD2 (5 bases). V lost 1 base and J lost 13, with 11 bases in between. The germline gives CDR1 DFQATT, CDR2 SNEGSKA (reference sequence). The CDR3 is 11 residues long.

V gene TRBV2 combines with J gene TRBJ1-5, with a weak D call TRBD1 (6 bases). Trimming removed 7 bases at V and 0 bases at J, with 13 bases between. The germline gives CDR1 SNHLY, CDR2 FYNNEI. CDR3 length: 15 residues. The CDR3 spells CASNKQGNSNQPQHF. In DNA, the CDR3 is TGTGCCAGCAACAAACAGGGAAATAGCAATCAGCCCCAGCATTTT.

V is TRBV5-4 and J is TRBJ2-3, with 10 bases fitting TRBD2. V shed 2 bases and J 3 bases; nucleotides not matched to a gene: 12. The CDR3 spans 18 residues. CDR1 and CDR2 from the germline V gene are SGHNT and YYREEE (reference sequence). CDR3 region: CASSLTFLAGDVTDTQYF. CDR3 DNA: TGTGCCAGCAGCTTAACCTTTCTAGCGGGAGATGTGACAGATACGCAGTATTTT.

This chain's CDR3 is CASSLAGQIYEQYF. The CDR3 DNA follows: TGTGCCAGCAGCTTAGCGGGCCAGATCTACGAGCAGTACTTC. The chain couples TRBV7-8 to TRBJ2-7, with D unresolved. The V gene lost 0 bases and the J gene lost 3 bases, with 9 bases spanning the gap. The CDR3 runs 14 residues. CDR1 and CDR2 from the germline V gene are SGHVS and FQNEAQ.

The rearrangement uses TRBV27 and TRBJ2-6; no reliable D call. The germline V and J ends were trimmed by 3 bases and 1 base, with 7 bases remaining between them. Per the germline V gene, CDR1 is MNHEY and CDR2 is SMNVEV (reference sequence). The CDR3 has 15 amino acids. CDR3 in DNA: TGTGCCAGCAGTTTGTCGAGATCTGGGGCCAACGTCCTGACTTTC. Protein: CASSLSRSGANVLTF.

V gene TRBV28 combines with J gene TRBJ1-2; 8 bases are shared with TRBD1. Unmatched junction bases numbered 9, after V lost 5 bases and J lost 7 bases. The germline V gene encodes CDR1 MDHEN and CDR2 SYDVKM. This CDR3 spans 14 amino acids. CDR3 protein: CASSRDTGGRGYTF. CDR3 coding DNA: TGTGCCAGCAGTCGAGACACAGGGGGACGTGGCTACACCTTC.

The rearrangement uses TRBV18 and TRBJ2-5; D is unclear. The V and J ends lost 2 bases and 4 bases respectively, with 8 bases between them. The CDR3 runs 13 residues. Per the germline V gene, CDR1 is KGHSH and CDR2 is LQKENI. The CDR3 loop is CASSPGERETQYF. CDR3 sequence (DNA): TGTGCCAGCTCACCAGGAGAGCGAGAGACCCAGTACTTC.

This chain joins TRBV27 and TRBJ2-3; 9 bases map to TRBD1. CDR3 length: 15 amino acids. Germline CDR1 and CDR2: MNHEY and SMNVEV (reference sequence). Germline trimming cut 6 bases from V and 2 bases from J; bases unmatched to any gene: 6. Here the CDR3 reads CASRHGQGHTDTQYF. CDR3 bases: TGTGCCAGCAGACACGGACAGGGGCACACAGATACGCAGTATTTT.

V gene TRBV4-1 combines with J gene TRBJ2-7; 7 bases are a match to TRBD1. The CDR3 spans 17 residues. Germline CDR1 MGHRA, CDR2 YSYEKL. With V trimmed by 4 bases and J by 3 bases, 15 bases remained unmatched. The DNA of the CDR3 is TGCGCCAGCAGCCCGGATTCCAGGGGGTCTTCCTTCTACGAGCAGTACTTC. Amino acid sequence: CASSPDSRGSSFYEQYF.

The rearrangement joins TRBV13 to TRBJ2-7, with no clear D. V was shortened by 5 bases and J by 3 bases, with 11 bases between the two germline ends. The CDR3 is made up of 13 amino acids. Germline values: CDR1 PRHDT, CDR2 FYEKMQ (reference sequence). CDR3 residues: CASSQALDYEQYF. DNA of the CDR3: TGTGCCAGCAGCCAGGCCCTGGACTACGAGCAGTACTTC.

The chain recombines TRBV11-3 with TRBJ2-7; tentatively, D is TRBD1 (5 bases). The CDR3 has 13 residues. CDR1 SGHNT and CDR2 YENEEA come from the germline V gene. Trimming removed 0 bases at V and 6 bases at J, with 9 bases between. CDR3 coding DNA: TGTGCCAGCAGCTTAGAGCCCCAGGGCGAGCAGTACTTC. This gives the protein CASSLEPQGEQYF.

The rearrangement uses TRBV6-6 and TRBJ2-3; the match to TRBD2 covers 8 bases. Germline lookup yields CDR1 MNHNY and CDR2 SVGAGI (reference sequence). CDR3 length: 16 residues. The J segment lost 1 base and the V segment lost 4 bases, leaving 7 bases of the junction unmatched. The CDR3 is CASSSPQAGGTDTQYF. CDR3 DNA: TGTGCCAGCAGTTCCCCCCAAGCGGGAGGCACAGATACGCAGTATTTT.

This clone was detected once. The CDR3 reads CASSLTGDHEQFF. For the CDR3, the DNA is TGTGCCAGCAGCTTAACAGGGGACCATGAGCAGTTCTTC. The J gene is TRBJ2-1, the V gene TRBV7-9, with 7 bases aligning to TRBD1. After removal of 2 bases from V and 8 bases from J, the junction contained 3 bases not matched to a gene. Germline assignment: CDR1 SEHNR and CDR2 FQNEAQ (reference sequence). The CDR3 consists of 13 residues.

The chain recombines TRBV7-8 with TRBJ2-7; D is ambiguous. The V and J ends lost 1 base and 1 base respectively, with 8 bases between them. The germline V gene has CDR1 SGHVS and CDR2 FQNEAQ. CDR3 size: 14 residues. The CDR3 loop is CASSLGGASYEQYF. The DNA for the CDR3 is TGTGCCAGCAGCTTAGGAGGCGCATCCTACGAGCAGTACTTC.